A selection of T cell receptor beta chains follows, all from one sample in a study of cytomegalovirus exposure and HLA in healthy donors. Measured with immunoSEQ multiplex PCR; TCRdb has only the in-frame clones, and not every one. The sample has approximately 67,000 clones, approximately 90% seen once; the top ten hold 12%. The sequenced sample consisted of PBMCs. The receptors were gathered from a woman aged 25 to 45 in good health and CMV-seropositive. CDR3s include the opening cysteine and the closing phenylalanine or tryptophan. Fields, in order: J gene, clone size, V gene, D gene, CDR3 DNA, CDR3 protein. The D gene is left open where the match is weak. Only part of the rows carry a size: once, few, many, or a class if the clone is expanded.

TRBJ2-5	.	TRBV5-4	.	TGTGCCAGCAGCTCCCCCCCGACCGGGATTCAAGAGACCCAGTACTTC	CASSSPPTGIQETQYF
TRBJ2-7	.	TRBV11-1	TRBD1	TGTGCCAGCAGCTGGGGACAGGTTCCAACCTCCTACGAGCAGTACTTC	CASSWGQVPTSYEQYF
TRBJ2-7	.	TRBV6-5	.	TGTGCCAGCACCCGTGGAGGGTCCTACGAGCAGTACTTC	CASTRGGSYEQYF
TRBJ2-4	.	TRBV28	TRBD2	TGTGCCAGCAGTTTATCGGGTACTAGCGGACTAGCCAAAAACATTCAGTACTTC	CASSLSGTSGLAKNIQYF
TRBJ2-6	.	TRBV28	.	TGTGCCAGCAGTTCAGGATCCCCTGAGGTCCTGACTTTC	CASSSGSPEVLTF
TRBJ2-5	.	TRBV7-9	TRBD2	TGTGCCAGCAGCTTACGGAGCGGGAGACGACAAGAGACCCAGTACTTC	CASSLRSGRRQETQYF
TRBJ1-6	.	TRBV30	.	TGTGCCTGGGCTTTTACTGCATCACCCCTCCACTTT	CAWAFTASPLHF
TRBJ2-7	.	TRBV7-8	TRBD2	TGTGCCAGCAGCTTAGGGAGGACGGGAGGGCCCTACGAGCAGTACTTC	CASSLGRTGGPYEQYF
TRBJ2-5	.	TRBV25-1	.	TGTGCCAGCAGGCCAACTAGGGACATAGAGACCCAGTACTTC	CASRPTRDIETQYF
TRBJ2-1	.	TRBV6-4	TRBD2	TGTGCCAGCAGTGGACTAGCGGGAGGAAGTGAGCAGTTCTTC	CASSGLAGGSEQFF
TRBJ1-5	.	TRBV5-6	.	TGTGCCAGCAGCTTGGGTCCGGAGACTGTATATAGCAATCAGCCCCAGCATTTT	CASSLGPETVYSNQPQHF
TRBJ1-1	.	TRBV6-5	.	TGTGCCAGCAGTTACGATGTCTCACGGGCTGAAGCTTTCTTT	CASSYDVSRAEAFF
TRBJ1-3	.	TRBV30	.	TGTGCCTGGTCGTCTGGAAACACCATATATTTT	CAWSSGNTIYF
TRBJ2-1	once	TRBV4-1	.	TGCGCCAGCAGCCAAGAGGCCCCAGGTGAGCAGTTCTTC	CASSQEAPGEQFF
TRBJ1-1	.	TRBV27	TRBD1	TGTGCCAGCAGTTTATATCCCCGGTTTCGGCACCGGGGACAGGGGGCCCCCATGAACACTGAAGCTTTCTTT	CASSLYPRFRHRGQGAPMNTEAFF
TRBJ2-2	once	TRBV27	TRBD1	TGTGCCAGCAGTCCCAAAACGGGACAGGCCACCGGGGAGCTGTTTTTT	CASSPKTGQATGELFF
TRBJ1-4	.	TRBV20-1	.	TGCAGTGCCGGCCGGGAGGAAAAACTGTTTTTT	CSAGREEKLFF
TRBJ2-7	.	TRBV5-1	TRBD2	TGCGCCAGCAGCCGACGTCCGGCGGGAGATCCCTCCTACGAGCAGTACTTC	CASSRRPAGDPSYEQYF
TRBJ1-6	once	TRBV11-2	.	TGTGCCAGCAGCTTAGGACAGTATAATTCACCCCTCCACTTT	CASSLGQYNSPLHF